The 18 T cell receptor beta chains below come from one sample, sequenced in a study of Tregs in tolerant kidney transplant recipients. Assay used: immunoSEQ multiplex PCR; TCRdb lists only in-frame clones, some missing. The table lists under 300,000 clones, approximately 84% of them singletons. Sequencing was done on a sample of CD4+ T cells from blood. The origin of the receptors is a human donor in good health.

The chain links TRBV7-6 to TRBJ2-1, with D tentatively TRBD2 (6 bases). Trimming took off 5 bases at V and 8 bases at J, with 16 bases between the two ends. Germline V gives CDR1 SGHVS, CDR2 FNYEAQ. The CDR3 runs 14 residues. In DNA form, the CDR3 reads TGTGCCAGCAGCCCCGGGACTTTCTTCGATGAGCAGTTCTTC. It translates to CASSPGTFFDEQFF.

The sample holds a few counts of this clone. The genes are TRBV27 and TRBJ2-7; TRBD2 aligns across 11 bases. The ends lost 6 bases at V and 5 bases at J; junction bases unmatched: 9. Looked up from germline, CDR1 is MNHEY and CDR2 is SMNVEV (reference sequence). The CDR3 consists of 15 residues. For the CDR3, the DNA is TGTGCCAGCAGAGGGCTAGCGGGAGGAAAGGACGAGCAGTACTTC. Its protein product is CASRGLAGGKDEQYF.

The chain carries TRBV18 and TRBJ1-2, with 9 bases fitting TRBD1. The trim removed 2 bases at V and 6 bases at J, leaving 4 bases unmatched. Germline CDR1 and CDR2: KGHSH and LQKENI. The CDR3 runs to 14 residues. CDR3: CASSPTGGANGYTF. CDR3 bases: TGTGCCAGCTCACCAACAGGGGGCGCGAATGGCTACACCTTC. The entire variable domain, with the rest obtained from reference TRBV18 and TRBJ1-2, is as follows: NAGVMQNPRHLVRRRGQEARLRCSPMKGHSHVYWYRQLPEEGLKFMVYLQKENIIDESGMPKERFSAEFPKEGPSILRIQQVVRGDSAAYFCASSPTGGANGYTFGSGTRLTVV.

The V call is TRBV9, the J call TRBJ1-5; weak D call: TRBD1 (5 bases). This CDR3 region has 15 residues. Germline CDR1 is SGDLS and CDR2 is YYNGEE. V lost 3 bases and J lost 10, with 20 bases in between. The CDR3: CASSGTGTQRRPQHF. CDR3 sequence (DNA): TGTGCCAGCAGCGGCACCGGGACCCAGAGGCGACCCCAGCATTTT.

The chain employs TRBV10-1 and TRBJ2-5; D gene ambiguous. V was clipped by 2 bases and J by 1 base, with 5 bases between them. CDR1 is WNHNN, CDR2 SYGVQD, per germline (reference sequence). The CDR3 is 13 amino acids. CDR3 DNA sequence: TGCGCCAGCAGTGAGAGCCCCCAAGAGACCCAGTACTTC. It yields the protein CASSESPQETQYF.

This chain joins TRBV25-1 and TRBJ1-3; 7 nucleotides align to TRBD1. The V gene's germline CDR1 is MGHDK and CDR2 SYGVNS. This CDR3 has 14 residues. Germline trimming cut 6 bases from V and 6 bases from J; bases unmatched to any gene: 8. CDR3 sequence reads: CASRRQGGLNTIYF. CDR3 sequence (DNA): TGTGCCAGCAGAAGGCAGGGGGGTTTAAACACCATATATTTT.

This chain connects TRBV7-6 to TRBJ1-4; D unclear. CDR1 SGHVS and CDR2 FNYEAQ come from the germline V gene. The CDR3 runs to 16 residues. Trimming removed 0 bases from V and 0 bases from J, with 8 bases in between. This chain's CDR3 is CASSLAHIATNEKLFF. CDR3 DNA sequence: TGTGCCAGCAGCTTAGCCCATATCGCAACTAATGAAAAACTGTTTTTT.

V usage is TRBV7-9 and J usage is TRBJ1-5; D might be TRBD1 (6 bases). The CDR3 length is 15 residues. Trimming cost V 7 bases and J 2 bases, with 15 bases left between them. Germline loops: CDR1 SEHNR, CDR2 FQNEAQ (reference sequence). DNA of the CDR3: TGTGCCAGCACACAGGGCTTCTCGGGCAATCAGCCCCAGCATTTT. Amino acids: CASTQGFSGNQPQHF.

This clone occurred a few times. The V gene is TRBV27, the J gene TRBJ2-7; either TRBD1 or TRBD2 may fit D (6 bases each). This CDR3 has 15 residues. CDR1 is MNHEY, CDR2 SMNVEV, per germline (reference sequence). V lost 1 base to trimming and J lost 3 bases, with 13 bases between them. CDR3 in amino acids: CASSLFRGDFYEQYF. The CDR3 nucleotides are TGTGCCAGCAGTTTATTTAGGGGGGATTTCTACGAGCAGTACTTC.

This rearrangement joins TRBV6-5 to TRBJ2-5; a weak D match, TRBD2 (6 bases). V shed 7 bases and J shed 0 bases, with 12 bases lying between them. CDR3 length: 14 amino acids. CDR1 is MNHEY, CDR2 SVGAGI, per germline. The CDR3 loop is CASMGLPYQETQYF. The DNA of the CDR3 is TGTGCCAGCATGGGACTCCCGTACCAAGAGACCCAGTACTTC.

The V gene is TRBV9, the J gene TRBJ1-5; no definite D call. CDR1 is SGDLS and CDR2 is YYNGEE in the germline V gene. The CDR3 is 14 amino acids. V was cut by 0 bases and J by 3 bases, with 7 bases left in between. Here the CDR3 reads CASSVAGSNQPQHF. The CDR3 DNA is TGTGCCAGCAGCGTAGCGGGGTCCAATCAGCCCCAGCATTTT.

V gene TRBV27 combines with J gene TRBJ2-7; maybe TRBD1 (5 bases). V dropped 5 bases and J dropped 3 bases, with 14 bases sitting between them. The germline V gene has CDR1 MNHEY and CDR2 SMNVEV (reference sequence). The CDR3 is made up of 14 amino acids. CDR3 region: CASSVDRDFYEQYF. The DNA of the CDR3 is TGTGCCAGCAGTGTAGACAGAGACTTCTACGAGCAGTACTTC.

The chain links TRBV7-2 to TRBJ2-7, with TRBD2 matching over 9 bases. J lost 4 bases, V lost 1 base, and 8 bases had no gene match. Germline V gene data show CDR1 as SGHTA and CDR2 as FQGNSA. The CDR3 is 16 amino acids. In DNA, the CDR3 is TGTGCCAGCAGCTTAGGAAGACTAGCGGAGAATTACGAGCAGTACTTC. Residues: CASSLGRLAENYEQYF.

As concerns this clone: Distinct nucleotide sequences in the sample also encode this CDR3. The chain recombines TRBV6-4 with TRBJ1-1, with 7 nucleotides matching TRBD1. CDR3 length: 14 amino acids. V lost 6 bases and J lost 6; bases outside the gene matches: 10. The germline CDR1 and CDR2 sequences are MRHNA and SNTAGT. The CDR3 sequence: CASRQGGASAEAFF. The CDR3 DNA reads as TGTGCCAGCAGACAAGGGGGCGCGTCGGCTGAAGCTTTCTTT.

V and J are TRBV30 and TRBJ2-5; 7 bases match TRBD1. The V and J ends lost 3 bases and 1 base, in that order; junction bases with no gene match: 2. Germline V CDR1 and CDR2: GTSNPN, SVGIG (reference sequence). The CDR3 contains 13 residues. As DNA, the CDR3 is TGTGCCTGGAGCAAGGGGGCCCAAGAGACCCAGTACTTC. Amino acids: CAWSKGAQETQYF.

Worth noting for this clone: The conserved phenylalanine or tryptophan normally closing the CDR3 is absent here, so this likely arose from a read error. Here the CDR3 reads CATSRDRSRLGATDTQYL. As DNA, the CDR3 is TGTGCCACCAGCAGAGATCGGTCGAGGCTGGGGGCCACAGATACGCAGTATCTT. This chain links TRBV15 with TRBJ2-3; possible D gene TRBD1, 6 bases. The CDR3 is made up of 18 amino acids. Trimming left V 0 bases short and J 2 bases short, with 18 bases between. Germline V CDR1 and CDR2: LNHNV, YYDKDF (reference sequence).

This clone came up once. The V gene is TRBV2, the J gene TRBJ2-1; D unresolved. V lost 8 bases and J lost 8, with 16 bases in between. The CDR3 has 13 amino acids. Germline V gene lookup returns CDR1 SNHLY and CDR2 FYNNEI. The CDR3 protein is CASLPVLLDEQFF. CDR3 DNA sequence: TGTGCCAGCCTCCCAGTGTTGCTCGATGAGCAGTTCTTC.

The gene calls are TRBV7-2 and TRBJ1-2; possibly TRBD1 for D (5 bases). CDR1 is SGHTA and CDR2 is FQGNSA in the germline V gene. The CDR3 is made up of 13 amino acids. The V end lost 6 bases, the J end lost 7 bases, and 15 bases lay between the germline ends. In DNA form, the CDR3 reads TGTGCCAGCAGGGGGGGGACTGCTTTTGGCTACACCTTC. Encoded protein: CASRGGTAFGYTF.